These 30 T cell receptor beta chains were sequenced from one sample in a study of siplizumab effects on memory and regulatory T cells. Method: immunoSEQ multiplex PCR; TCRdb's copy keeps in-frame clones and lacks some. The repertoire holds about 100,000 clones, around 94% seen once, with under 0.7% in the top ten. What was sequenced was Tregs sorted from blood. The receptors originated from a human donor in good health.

The CDR3 coding sequence is TGTGCCAGCAGTCGTAAACTAGTGATATACAATGAGCAGTTCTTC. Translated, it gives CASSRKLVIYNEQFF. The chain has TRBV5-6 and TRBJ2-1; a weak D match, TRBD2 (5 bases). Germline V gives CDR1 SGHDT, CDR2 YYEEEE. The CDR3 loop spans 15 amino acids. The germline V and J ends were trimmed by 5 bases and 4 bases, with 16 bases remaining between them.

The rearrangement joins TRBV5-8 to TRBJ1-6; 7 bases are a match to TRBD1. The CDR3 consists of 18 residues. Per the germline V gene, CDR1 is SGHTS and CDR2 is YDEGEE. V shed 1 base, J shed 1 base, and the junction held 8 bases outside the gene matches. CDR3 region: CASSLSYRGLSYNSPLHF. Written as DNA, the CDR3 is TGTGCCAGCAGCTTGTCGTATAGGGGGCTTTCCTATAATTCACCCCTCCACTTT.

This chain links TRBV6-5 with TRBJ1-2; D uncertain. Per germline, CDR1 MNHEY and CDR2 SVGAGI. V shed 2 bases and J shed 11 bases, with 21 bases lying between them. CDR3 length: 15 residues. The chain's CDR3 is CASSYKTVLGMRYTF. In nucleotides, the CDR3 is TGTGCCAGCAGTTACAAGACGGTTTTAGGGATGAGATACACCTTC.

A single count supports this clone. The CDR3: CASSLSPRKDEQYF. The CDR3, as DNA: TGTGCCAGCAGCCTCTCTCCAAGGAAGGACGAGCAGTACTTC. The chain links TRBV27 to TRBJ2-7; no clear D gene. The CDR3 loop spans 14 amino acids. Germline V lookup: CDR1 MNHEY, CDR2 SMNVEV (reference sequence). Trimming pared 6 bases from V and 5 bases from J, leaving 17 bases between.

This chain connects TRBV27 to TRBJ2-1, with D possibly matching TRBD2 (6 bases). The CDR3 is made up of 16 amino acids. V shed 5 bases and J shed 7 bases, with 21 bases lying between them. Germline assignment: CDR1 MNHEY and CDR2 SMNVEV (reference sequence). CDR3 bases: TGTGCCAGCAGTCACGGTCGGGACTCCACCTGGAATGAGCAGTTCTTC. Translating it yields CASSHGRDSTWNEQFF.

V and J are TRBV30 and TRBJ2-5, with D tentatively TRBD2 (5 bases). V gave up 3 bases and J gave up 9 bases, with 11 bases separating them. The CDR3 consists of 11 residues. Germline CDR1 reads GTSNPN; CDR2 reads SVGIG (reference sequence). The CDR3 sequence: CAWRWFSAQYF. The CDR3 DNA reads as TGTGCCTGGAGGTGGTTTAGCGCCCAGTACTTC.

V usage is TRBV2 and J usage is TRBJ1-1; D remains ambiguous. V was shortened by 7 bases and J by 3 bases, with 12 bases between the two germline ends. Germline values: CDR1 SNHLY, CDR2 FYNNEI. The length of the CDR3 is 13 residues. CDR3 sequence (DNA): TGTGCCAGCATTAGGGAGAGCGACACTGAAGCTTTCTTT. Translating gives CASIRESDTEAFF. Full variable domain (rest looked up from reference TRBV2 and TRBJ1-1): EPEVTQTPSHQVTQMGQEVILRCVPISNHLYFYWYRQILGQKVEFLVSFYNNEISEKSEIFDDQFSVERPDGSNFTLKIRSTKLEDSAMYFCASIRESDTEAFFGQGTRLTVV.

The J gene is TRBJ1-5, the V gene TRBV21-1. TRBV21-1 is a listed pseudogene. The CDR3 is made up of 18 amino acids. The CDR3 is CASSKTQKSDPGRQPQHF. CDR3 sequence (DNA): TGTGCCAGCAGCAAGACACAAAAATCGGACCCTGGGAGACAGCCCCAGCATTTT.

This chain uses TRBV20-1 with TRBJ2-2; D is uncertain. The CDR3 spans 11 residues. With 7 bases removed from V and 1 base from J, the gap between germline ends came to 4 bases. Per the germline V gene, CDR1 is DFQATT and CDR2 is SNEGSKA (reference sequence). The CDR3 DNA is TGCAGTGGGCGGAACACCGGGGAGCTGTTTTTT. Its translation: CSGRNTGELFF.

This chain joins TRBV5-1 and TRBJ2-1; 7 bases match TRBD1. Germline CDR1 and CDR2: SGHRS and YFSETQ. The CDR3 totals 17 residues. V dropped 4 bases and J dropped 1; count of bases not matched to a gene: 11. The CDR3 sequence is CASSNTYRGFSYNEQFF. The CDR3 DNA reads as TGCGCCAGCAGCAATACGTACAGGGGATTTTCCTACAATGAGCAGTTCTTC.

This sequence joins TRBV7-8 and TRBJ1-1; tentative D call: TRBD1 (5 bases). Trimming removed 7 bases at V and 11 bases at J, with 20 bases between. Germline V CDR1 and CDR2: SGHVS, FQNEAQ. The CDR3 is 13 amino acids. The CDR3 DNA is TGTGCCAGCACTTTCTTGACGGACACCCTGGCTTTCTTT. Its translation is CASTFLTDTLAFF. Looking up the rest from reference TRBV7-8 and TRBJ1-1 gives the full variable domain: GAGVSQSPRYKVAKRGQDVALRCDPISGHVSLFWYQQALGQGPEFLTYFQNEAQLDKSGLPSDRFFAERPEGSVSTLKIQRTQQEDSAVYLCASTFLTDTLAFFGQGTRLTVV.

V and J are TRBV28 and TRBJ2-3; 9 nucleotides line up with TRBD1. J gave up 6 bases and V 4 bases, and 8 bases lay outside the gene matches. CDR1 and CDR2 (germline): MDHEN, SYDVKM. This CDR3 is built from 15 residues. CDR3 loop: CASSSPGQGRDTQYF. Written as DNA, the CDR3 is TGTGCCAGCAGTTCCCCGGGACAGGGAAGGGATACGCAGTATTTT.

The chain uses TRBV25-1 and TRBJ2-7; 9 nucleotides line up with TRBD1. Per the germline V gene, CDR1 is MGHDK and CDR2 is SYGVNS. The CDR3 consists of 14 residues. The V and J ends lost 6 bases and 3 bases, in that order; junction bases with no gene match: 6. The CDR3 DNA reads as TGTGCCAGCAGCAGAACAGGGGGCAACTACGAGCAGTACTTC. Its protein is CASSRTGGNYEQYF.

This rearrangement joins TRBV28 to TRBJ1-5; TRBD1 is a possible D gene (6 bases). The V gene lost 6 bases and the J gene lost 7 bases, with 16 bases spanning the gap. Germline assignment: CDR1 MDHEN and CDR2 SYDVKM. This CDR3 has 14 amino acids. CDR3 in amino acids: CASSQGGGGQPQHF. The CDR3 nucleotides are TGTGCCAGCAGCCAAGGGGGGGGCGGACAGCCCCAGCATTTT.

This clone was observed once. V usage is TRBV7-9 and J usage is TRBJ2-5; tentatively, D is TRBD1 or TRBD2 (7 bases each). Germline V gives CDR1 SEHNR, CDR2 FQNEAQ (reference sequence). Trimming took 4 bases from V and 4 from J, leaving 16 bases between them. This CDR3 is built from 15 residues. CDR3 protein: CASSSLDREGETQYF. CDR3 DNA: TGTGCCAGCAGCTCCCTCGACAGGGAGGGAGAGACCCAGTACTTC.

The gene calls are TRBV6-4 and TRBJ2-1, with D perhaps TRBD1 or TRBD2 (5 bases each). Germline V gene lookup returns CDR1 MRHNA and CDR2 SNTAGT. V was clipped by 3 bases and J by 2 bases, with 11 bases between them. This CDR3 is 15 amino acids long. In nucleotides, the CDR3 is TGTGCCAGCAGTGAGGGCCAGGGAGCCTACAATGAGCAGTTCTTC. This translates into CASSEGQGAYNEQFF.

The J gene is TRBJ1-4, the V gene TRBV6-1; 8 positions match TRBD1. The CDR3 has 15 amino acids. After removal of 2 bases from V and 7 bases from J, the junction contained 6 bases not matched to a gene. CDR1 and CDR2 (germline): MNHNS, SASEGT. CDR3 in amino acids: CASSEFGQGGEKLFF. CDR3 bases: TGTGCCAGCAGTGAATTTGGACAGGGTGGTGAAAAACTGTTTTTT.

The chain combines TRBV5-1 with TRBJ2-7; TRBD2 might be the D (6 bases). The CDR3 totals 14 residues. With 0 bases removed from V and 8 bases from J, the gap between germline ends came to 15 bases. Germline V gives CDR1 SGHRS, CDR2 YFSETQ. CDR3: CASSLVSGVGKQYF. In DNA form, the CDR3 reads TGCGCCAGCAGCTTGGTTTCGGGGGTTGGGAAGCAGTACTTC.

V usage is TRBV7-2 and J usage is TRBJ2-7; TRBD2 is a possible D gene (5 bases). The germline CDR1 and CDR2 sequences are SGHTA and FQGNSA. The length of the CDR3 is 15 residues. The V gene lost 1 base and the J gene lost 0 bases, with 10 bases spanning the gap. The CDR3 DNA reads TGTGCCAGCAGCTTAGGCGGGTCCAGCTCCTACGAGCAGTACTTC. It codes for CASSLGGSSSYEQYF.

Written as DNA, the CDR3 is TGCAGTGCTAGTATTAGCTGGGCCCAGTACTTC. Translation: CSASISWAQYF. V is TRBV20-1 and J is TRBJ2-5; D gene unclear. Germline CDR1 DFQATT, CDR2 SNEGSKA (reference sequence). V lost 3 bases to trimming and J lost 9 bases, with 11 bases between them. The CDR3 sequence is 11 residues long.

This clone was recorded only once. The CDR3 bases are TGTGCCCAGGGGGGCGCATATGAAAAACTGTTTTTT. It specifies CAQGGAYEKLFF. V usage is TRBV30 and J usage is TRBJ1-4; 7 nucleotides align to TRBD1. CDR3 length: 12 residues. Germline V gene sequence: CDR1 GTSNPN, CDR2 SVGIG (reference sequence). Unmatched junction bases numbered 6, after V lost 8 bases and J lost 6 bases.

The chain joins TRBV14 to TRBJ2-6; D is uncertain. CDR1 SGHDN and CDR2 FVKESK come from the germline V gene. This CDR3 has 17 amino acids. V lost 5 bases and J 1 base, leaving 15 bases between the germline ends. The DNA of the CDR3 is TGTGCCAGCAGCGTTGACCACCATCGATCTGGGGCCAACGTCCTGACTTTC. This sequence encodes CASSVDHHRSGANVLTF.

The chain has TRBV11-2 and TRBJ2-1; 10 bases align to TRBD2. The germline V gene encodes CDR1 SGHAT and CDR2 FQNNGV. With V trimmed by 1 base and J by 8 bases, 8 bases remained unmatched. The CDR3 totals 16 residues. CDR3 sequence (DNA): TGTGCCAGCAGCTTAGGTGCTAGCGGGAGTCGGTATGAGCAGTTCTTC. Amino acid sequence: CASSLGASGSRYEQFF.

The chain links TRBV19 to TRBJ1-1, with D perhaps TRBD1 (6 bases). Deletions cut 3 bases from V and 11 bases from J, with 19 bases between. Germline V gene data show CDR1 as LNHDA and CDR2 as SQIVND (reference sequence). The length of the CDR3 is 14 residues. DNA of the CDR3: TGTGCCAGTAGTATCGAGACAGGAAGGGCTTCTGCTTTCTTT. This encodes CASSIETGRASAFF.

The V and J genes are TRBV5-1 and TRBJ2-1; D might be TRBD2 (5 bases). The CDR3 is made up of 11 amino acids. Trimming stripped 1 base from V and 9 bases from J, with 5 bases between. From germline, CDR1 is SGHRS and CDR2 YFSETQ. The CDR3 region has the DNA TGCGCCAGCAGCTTGAGCGGTGAGCAGTTCTTC. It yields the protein CASSLSGEQFF.

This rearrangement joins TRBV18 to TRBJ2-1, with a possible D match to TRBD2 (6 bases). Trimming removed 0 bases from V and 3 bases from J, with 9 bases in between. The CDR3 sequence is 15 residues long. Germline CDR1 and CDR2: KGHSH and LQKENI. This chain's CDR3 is CASSPPLGGYNEQFF. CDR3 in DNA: TGTGCCAGCTCACCACCTTTGGGAGGCTACAATGAGCAGTTCTTC. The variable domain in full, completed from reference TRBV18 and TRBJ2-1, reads NAGVMQNPRHLVRRRGQEARLRCSPMKGHSHVYWYRQLPEEGLKFMVYLQKENIIDESGMPKERFSAEFPKEGPSILRIQQVVRGDSAAYFCASSPPLGGYNEQFFGPGTRLTVL.

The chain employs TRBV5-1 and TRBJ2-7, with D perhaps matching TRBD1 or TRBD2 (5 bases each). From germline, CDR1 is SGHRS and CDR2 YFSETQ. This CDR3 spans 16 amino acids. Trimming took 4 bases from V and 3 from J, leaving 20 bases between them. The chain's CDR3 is CASSGGWFRGLYEQYF. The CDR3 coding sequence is TGCGCCAGCAGCGGGGGTTGGTTTCGAGGTCTCTACGAGCAGTACTTC.

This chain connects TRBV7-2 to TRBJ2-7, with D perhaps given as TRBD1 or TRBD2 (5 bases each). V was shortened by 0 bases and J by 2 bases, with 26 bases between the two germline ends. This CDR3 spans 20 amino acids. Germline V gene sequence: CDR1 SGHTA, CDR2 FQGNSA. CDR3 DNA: TGTGCCAGCAGCTTAGCGCTGGGGGTGGGGCTGACAGCCTTGGCCTACGAGCAGTACTTC. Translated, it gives CASSLALGVGLTALAYEQYF.

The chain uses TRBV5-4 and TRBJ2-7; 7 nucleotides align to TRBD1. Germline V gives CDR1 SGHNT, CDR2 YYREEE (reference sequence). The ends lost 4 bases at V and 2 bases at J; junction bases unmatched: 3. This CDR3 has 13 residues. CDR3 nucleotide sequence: TGTGCCAGCAGCCGGGACAGAGCCTACGAGCAGTACTTC. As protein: CASSRDRAYEQYF. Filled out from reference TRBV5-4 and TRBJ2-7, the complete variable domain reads ETGVTQSPTHLIKTRGQQVTLRCSSQSGHNTVSWYQQALGQGPQFIFQYYREEENGRGNFPPRFSGLQFPNYSSELNVNALELDDSALYLCASSRDRAYEQYFGPGTRLTVT.

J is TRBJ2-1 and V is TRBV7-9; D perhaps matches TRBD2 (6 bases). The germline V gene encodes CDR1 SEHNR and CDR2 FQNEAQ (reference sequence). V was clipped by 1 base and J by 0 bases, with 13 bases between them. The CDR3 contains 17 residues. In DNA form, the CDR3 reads TGTGCCAGCAGCTTAGTGGGACTTGCGAGCTCCTACAATGAGCAGTTCTTC. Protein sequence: CASSLVGLASSYNEQFF.